This T cell receptor (beta chain) stems from a study of graft-versus-host responses after intestinal transplantation. About the study: Each patient got anti-thymocyte globulin induction, then tacrolimus and steroids for around three years.

The repertoire was sequenced with immunoSEQ multiplex PCR; TCRdb's copy has only in-frame clones and lacks some. The sample lists 95,000 or so clones; around 90% were seen once. Concerning this clone itself: The antigen is not known.

The ends were cut back, 4 bases at V and 6 bases at J, with 13 bases in the middle. In germline, CDR1 is SGHTA, CDR2 FQGNSA. The CDR3 loop spans 14 amino acids. Study-wide points: Investigators detected GvH clones in recipient marrow, with some emerging earlier in ileum or blood.

Here the sequenced sample was PBMCs, taken around 450 days after intestinal transplant. This receptor was obtained from a human patient who received an intestinal transplant, so some T cells may come from the graft donor. The rearrangement uses TRBV7-2 and TRBJ2-1; D possibly matches TRBD1 or TRBD2 (6 bases each). The chain's CDR3 is CASSSRGGSNEQFF. CDR3 DNA sequence: TGTGCCAGCAGCTCCCGAGGGGGGTCCAATGAGCAGTTCTTC.